This TCR beta chain was captured in a study of T cell responses to AZD1222 COVID-19 vaccine. TCRdb keeps only in-frame clones here, not all; method: immunoSEQ multiplex PCR. The sample consists of over 130,000 clones, 75% to 95% of them appearing once. V dropped 1 base and J dropped 5 bases, with 9 bases sitting between them. Germline assignment: CDR1 WNHNN and CDR2 SYGVQD (reference sequence). The CDR3 spans 13 residues. The source of this sequence is an adult who received the AZD1222 COVID-19 vaccine. The chain has TRBV10-1 and TRBJ2-7, with D maybe TRBD1 (6 bases). Source: peripheral blood, taken 28 days after the second AZD1222 dose. The CDR3 DNA sequence: TGCGCCAGCAGTGAGTTCCCAGGGGACGAGCAGTACTTC. Translated, it gives CASSEFPGDEQYF.